The 5 T cell receptor beta chains reported below all come from one sample, sequenced in a study of spatial heterogeneity in lung cancer. MiXCR, applied by TCRdb to the 5' RACE reads, yields one record per CDR3 protein. The top ten hold more than 20% of the sample, which has under 50,000 distinct CDR3 sequences, approximately 5.2% seen once. Time point: sample taken at primary tumor resection. The sample here was PBMCs, taken at surgery. All receptors come from a female donor with early-stage non-small cell lung cancer.

This clonotype was picked up many times. The rearrangement joins TRBV7-2 to TRBJ1-1, with unresolved D. V was trimmed by 3 bases and J by 3 bases, leaving 11 bases between them. Germline loops: CDR1 SGHTA, CDR2 FQGNSA. The CDR3 is made up of 14 amino acids. CDR3 residues: CASSLQREYTEAFF. The CDR3 DNA reads as TGTGCCAGCAGCTTGCAGCGAGAGTACACTGAAGCTTTCTTT. Full variable domain (rest looked up from reference TRBV7-2 and TRBJ1-1): GAGVSQSPSNKVTEKGKDVELRCDPISGHTALYWYRQSLGQGLEFLIYFQGNSAPDKSGLPSDRFSAERTGGSVSTLTIQRTQQEDSAVYLCASSLQREYTEAFFGQGTRLTVV.

The CDR3 spells CATSDTKRGVQETQYF. The CDR3 DNA sequence: TGTGCCACCAGTGATACGAAGCGGGGGGTTCAAGAGACCCAGTACTTC. The chain links TRBV24-1 to TRBJ2-5, with TRBD2 matching over 9 bases. The V and J ends lost 3 bases and 2 bases, in that order; junction bases with no gene match: 6. Germline-derived CDR1 and CDR2 are KGHDR and SFDVKD. The CDR3 consists of 16 residues.

The sample holds many counts of this clonotype. The chain links TRBV20-1 to TRBJ2-7; 10 nucleotides align to TRBD1. There are 14 residues in the CDR3. CDR1 is DFQATT and CDR2 is SNEGSKA in the germline V gene (reference sequence). The J segment lost 5 bases and the V segment lost 3 bases, leaving 7 bases of the junction unmatched. The CDR3 sequence is CSARWDRGGNEQYF. DNA of the CDR3: TGCAGTGCTAGGTGGGACAGGGGAGGAAACGAGCAGTACTTC.

This clonotype was observed a handful of times. This chain connects TRBV4-3 to TRBJ1-6; D gene ambiguous. The CDR3 is 15 residues long. Trimming left V 0 bases short and J 14 bases short, with 17 bases between. The germline V gene encodes CDR1 LGHNA and CDR2 YSLEER. In DNA, the CDR3 is TGCGCCAGCAGCCAAGATGGCGGCACCTCGGGAGCCCTCCACTTT. This gives the protein CASSQDGGTSGALHF.

Sample share makes this clonotype large. The chain combines TRBV9 with TRBJ1-2; D perhaps matches TRBD1 (5 bases). The CDR3 extends over 13 amino acids. The germline CDR1 and CDR2 sequences are SGDLS and YYNGEE. V was clipped by 6 bases and J by 6 bases, with 15 bases between them. In DNA form, the CDR3 reads TGTGCCAGCAACCCTCAGGGTTGGCATGGCTACACCTTC. It codes for CASNPQGWHGYTF. The variable domain in full, completed from reference TRBV9 and TRBJ1-2, reads DSGVTQTPKHLITATGQRVTLRCSPRSGDLSVYWYQQSLDQGLQFLIQYYNGEERAKGNILERFSAQQFPDLHSELNLSSLELGDSALYFCASNPQGWHGYTFGSGTRLTVV.